The rows below give T cell receptor beta chains drawn from one sample of a study of cytomegalovirus exposure and HLA in healthy donors. Using immunoSEQ multiplex PCR, the repertoire was profiled, and TCRdb retains in-frame clones only, with some absent. This table has approximately 100,000 clones, about 70% appearing once. The sequencing sample was made of PBMCs. These receptors all stem from a woman aged 40 to 50 in good health and CMV-seropositive. Each CDR3 is given with its conserved first and last residue. Fields, in order: clone size, D gene, V gene, J gene, CDR3 DNA, CDR3 protein. A D gene is named only where the DNA matches it firmly. Some rows mark clone size as missing; the rest say once, few, many or name a class of expanded clone.

NA	TRBD1	TRBV30	TRBJ1-2	TGTGCCTGGAGTGGATGGACAGGGGGTTTATATGGCTACACCTTC	CAWSGWTGGLYGYTF
NA	TRBD2	TRBV23-1	TRBJ2-1	TGCGCCAGCAGTCAAAAAGAGCGGGGGGGGAACAATGAGCAGTTCTTC	CASSQKERGGNNEQFF
NA	TRBD1	TRBV27	TRBJ2-5	TGTGCCAGCAGTTTATCCGGGACAGCAGAGACCCAGTACTTC	CASSLSGTAETQYF
NA	NA	TRBV2	TRBJ1-1	TGTGCCAGCAGTGAAGGCTTGGGGGCGCGTTCGGCTTTCTTT	CASSEGLGARSAFF
NA	TRBD1	TRBV7-6	TRBJ1-3	TGTGCCAGCAGCCAGCTCACAGGGGTTGGAAACACCATATATTTT	CASSQLTGVGNTIYF
NA	NA	TRBV25-1	TRBJ2-2	TGTGCCAGCAGTGCCCCCCGATACATGAACACCGGGGAGCTGTTTTTT	CASSAPRYMNTGELFF
NA	NA	TRBV30	TRBJ1-1	TGTGCCTGGAGTCCAGGGGCAAACACTGAAGCTTTCTTT	CAWSPGANTEAFF
NA	NA	TRBV18	TRBJ1-2	TGTGCCAGCTCACCCCTCCGGACAGAGTATGGCTACACCTTC	CASSPLRTEYGYTF
NA	NA	TRBV9	TRBJ2-2	TGTGCCAGCAGCGTAGCGGGGTACCGCACCGGGGAGCTGTTTTTT	CASSVAGYRTGELFF
NA	NA	TRBV5-6	TRBJ2-5	TGTGCCAGCAGCTCCTCCGGGGTCGGAGAGACCCAGTACTTC	CASSSSGVGETQYF
NA	NA	TRBV6-6	TRBJ2-7	TGTGCCAGCAGTTATCCAACTGGCTACGAGCAGTACTTC	CASSYPTGYEQYF
NA	NA	TRBV7-3	TRBJ2-1	TGTGCCAGCAGCTTACGAGCTCGGGATGAGCAGTTCTTC	CASSLRARDEQFF
few	NA	TRBV5-8	TRBJ2-7	TGTGCCAGCAACCAAGATACAGGGATGAGGTACGAGCAGTACTTC	CASNQDTGMRYEQYF
NA	TRBD2	TRBV5-1	TRBJ2-3	TGCGCCAGCAGCTTGGCTAGCGGGGCCAGCACAGATACGCAGTATTTT	CASSLASGASTDTQYF
NA	NA	TRBV28	TRBJ2-7	TGTGCCAGCAGTTCCTTCTACAGGCTGGGGCACGAGCAGTACTTC	CASSSFYRLGHEQYF
NA	TRBD2	TRBV5-4	TRBJ2-3	TGTGCCAGCAGCTTGGGACGGGGGGCAGATACGCAGTATTTT	CASSLGRGADTQYF
few	NA	TRBV4-1	TRBJ1-2	TGCGCCAGCAGCCAAGAAGCCAGTCTACTATATGGCTACCCCTTC	CASSQEASLLYGYPF
NA	TRBD2	TRBV6-6	TRBJ2-7	TGTGCCAGCAGGTTTCGACTAGCGGGGATCTCCTACGAGCAGTACTTC	CASRFRLAGISYEQYF
NA	NA	TRBV5-1	TRBJ2-7	TGCGCCAGCAGCGCAGGGGAAATCTCGGGGCAGTACTTC	CASSAGEISGQYF
NA	TRBD1	TRBV28	TRBJ1-2	TGTGCCAGCAGTTCGGGACAGGGGACCTATGGCTACACCTTC	CASSSGQGTYGYTF
NA	NA	TRBV10-3	TRBJ1-6	TGTGCCACCCTACAGGGAGTCTCAGATTCACCCCTCCACTTT	CATLQGVSDSPLHF
once	NA	TRBV6-5	TRBJ1-6	TGTGCCAGCAGACCCCAGACACTTTTTAATTCACCCCTCCACTTT	CASRPQTLFNSPLHF
NA	TRBD1	TRBV6-1	TRBJ1-2	TGTGCCAGCAGAGAAGGGGGCTTCTATGGCTACACCTTC	CASREGGFYGYTF
NA	TRBD1	TRBV30	TRBJ1-4	TGTGCCTGGAGTGTGGCCAGGGGGACTAATGAAAAACTGTTTTTT	CAWSVARGTNEKLFF
NA	NA	TRBV6-5	TRBJ2-3	TGTGCCAGCAGTTACTCGATAGTGGGCCTAGATACGCAGTATTTT	CASSYSIVGLDTQYF
NA	NA	TRBV7-9	TRBJ1-1	TGTTCCAGCAGCCGAGGACAGACTGAAGCTTTCTTT	CSSSRGQTEAFF
NA	TRBD1	TRBV30	TRBJ2-3	TGTGCCTGGGAACCGGGACAGCCTACAGATACGCAGTATTTT	CAWEPGQPTDTQYF
NA	TRBD1	TRBV29-1	TRBJ2-3	TGCAGCGTTAAAACAGGGGGCACAGATACGCAGTATTTT	CSVKTGGTDTQYF
NA	NA	TRBV6-5	TRBJ2-6	TGTGCCAGCAGTTACTCCGGGGTTGGGGCCAACGTCCTGACTTTC	CASSYSGVGANVLTF
NA	NA	TRBV27	TRBJ2-1	TGTGCCAGCAGTTACACGACAGCGGGTGAGCAGTTCTTC	CASSYTTAGEQFF
once	TRBD1	TRBV6-5	TRBJ1-6	TGTGCCAGCAGTTACCGACGGACAGGGAATTCACCCCTCCACTTT	CASSYRRTGNSPLHF
NA	NA	TRBV6-1	TRBJ1-1	TGTGCCAGCAGTGTCCAGCGGAACACTGAAGCTTTCTTT	CASSVQRNTEAFF
NA	TRBD2	TRBV10-1	TRBJ2-6	TGCGCCAGCAGTCTAGCGGGGTCCGTCCGCATGGGGGCCAACGTCCTGACTTTC	CASSLAGSVRMGANVLTF
NA	TRBD2	TRBV5-1	TRBJ2-1	TGCGCCAGCAGCACGACTAGCGGGGTCAAGAATGAGCAGTTCTTC	CASSTTSGVKNEQFF
NA	NA	TRBV7-2	TRBJ2-2	TGTGCCAGCAGCCCCTCTGGACACCGCACCGGGGAGCTGTTTTTT	CASSPSGHRTGELFF
NA	TRBD1	TRBV5-4	TRBJ2-3	TGTGCCAGCAGCTTGGACAGGGGGACAGATACGCAGTATTTT	CASSLDRGTDTQYF
NA	TRBD1	TRBV15	TRBJ1-5	TGTGCCACCAGCGTCCCGGACAGGCGCAATCAGCCCCAGCATTTT	CATSVPDRRNQPQHF
NA	TRBD2	TRBV5-8	TRBJ2-1	TGTGCCAGCAGCTTGATGTCTAGCGGCCAGGTCGATGAGCAGTTCTTC	CASSLMSSGQVDEQFF
NA	NA	TRBV18	TRBJ1-4	TGTGCCAGCTCACCAAGCCAGGGTATGGCTAATGAAAAACTGTTTTTT	CASSPSQGMANEKLFF
NA	TRBD1	TRBV19	TRBJ1-1	TGTGCCAGTAGTACCACAGGGGGATGGGGGAACACTGAAGCTTTCTTT	CASSTTGGWGNTEAFF
NA	TRBD2	TRBV5-4	TRBJ2-3	TGTGCCAGCAGCCAAGACCGACTAGCGGGGAACACAGATACGCAGTATTTT	CASSQDRLAGNTDTQYF
NA	TRBD2	TRBV25-1	TRBJ2-5	TGTGCCAGCAGTGAAAGTCCTAGCGGGGGGTTCCAAGAGACCCAGTACTTC	CASSESPSGGFQETQYF
few	TRBD1	TRBV5-1	TRBJ2-1	TGCGCCAGCACCCGACAGGGCCTTTCCTACAATGAGCAGTTCTTC	CASTRQGLSYNEQFF
NA	TRBD1	TRBV6-1	TRBJ2-2	TGTGCCAGCAGTGGTACAGAGATGGACAGGGGTAACACCGGGGAGCTGTTTTTT	CASSGTEMDRGNTGELFF
NA	NA	TRBV7-9	TRBJ1-1	TGTGCCAGGGATAAAGCGGTGGGTGGGACTGAAGCTTTCTTT	CARDKAVGGTEAFF